Presented here are 30 T cell receptor beta chains from one specimen sequenced in a study of blood T cell repertoires in COVID-19 (dated by TCRdb to the early 2020s). The library relied on the immunoSEQ multiplex PCR assay. What TCRdb holds here is the immuneACCESS table cut down to in-frame rearrangements. Part of the clones is not present; checked against another copy, under half of the missing clones reflect an unresolved V gene, and the others are unexplained. The sample table contains under 300,000 clones; only one count was recorded for 88% of them. The ten largest make up about 2.3% of the sample. Material for sequencing was PBMCs or T cells enriched from blood (not recorded which). Every receptor here comes from a woman in her thirties or forties with acute COVID-19.

The V gene is TRBV3-1 (or the pseudogene TRBV3-2), the J gene TRBJ2-7; TRBD1 agrees at 7 bases. From germline, CDR1 is LGHDT and CDR2 YNNKEL (reference sequence). J was trimmed by 4 bases and V by 3 bases; bases with no gene match: 9. The CDR3 consists of 15 residues. The CDR3 bases are TGTGCCAGCAGCCACCACGGACAGGACCCTTACGAGCAGTACGTC. This codes for CASSHHGQDPYEQYV.

J is TRBJ1-1 and V is TRBV19, with 8 bases lining up with TRBD1. The ends lost 5 bases at V and 0 bases at J; junction bases unmatched: 8. CDR1 and CDR2 (germline): LNHDA, SQIVND (reference sequence). The CDR3 is 16 amino acids. The CDR3 loop is CASSPQRTGMNTEAFF. DNA for the CDR3: TGTGCCAGTAGTCCCCAAAGGACAGGGATGAACACTGAAGCTTTCTTT.

The rearrangement joins TRBV2 to TRBJ2-1; the D gene is possibly TRBD2 (6 bases). Trimming removed 7 bases from V and 8 bases from J, with 9 bases in between. The CDR3 consists of 11 residues. The germline CDR1 and CDR2 sequences are SNHLY and FYNNEI. This CDR3 is CASMAGYEQFF. The CDR3 coding sequence is TGTGCCAGCATGGCGGGATATGAGCAGTTCTTC.

Remarks on this clone: Mismatch with germline at one junction end may stem from a read error. The chain couples TRBV7-7 to TRBJ1-4; 10 bases are a match to TRBD1. The CDR3 sequence is 15 residues long. CDR1 and CDR2 (germline): SSHAT, FNYEAQ (reference sequence). CDR3 residues: CASSLVGQGGEKLFF. The CDR3 nucleotides read TGTGCTAGCAGCTTAGTAGGACAGGGGGGTGAAAAACTGTTTTTT.

The chain is built from TRBV5-1 and TRBJ1-6; TRBD1 matches at 10 bases. Trimming removed 4 bases from V and 7 bases from J; junction bases left unmatched: 2. The CDR3 is 14 amino acids. CDR1 and CDR2 from the germline V gene are SGHRS and YFSETQ. The CDR3 bases are TGCGCCAGCAGCCCGACAGGGGGCAATTCACCCCTCCACTTT. It translates to CASSPTGGNSPLHF.

This clone was recorded a few times. V gene TRBV12-3 or TRBV12-4 combines with J gene TRBJ1-5; D unclear. V was trimmed by 2 bases and J by 9 bases, leaving 11 bases between them. This CDR3 comprises 13 residues. The CDR3: CASSLTAGWPQHF. Here the CDR3 DNA reads TGTGCCAGCAGTTTAACCGCGGGTTGGCCCCAGCATTTT.

The chain is built from TRBV30 and TRBJ2-3, with 9 nucleotides matching TRBD1. V lost 0 bases and J lost 9; bases outside the gene matches: 19. Germline assignment: CDR1 GTSNPN and CDR2 SVGIG (reference sequence). The CDR3 extends over 18 amino acids. The CDR3 DNA follows: TGTGCCTGGAGTGTTGCTCAACGGCGGACAGGGGTATCTGAAACGCAGTATTTT. Protein product: CAWSVAQRRTGVSETQYF.

J is TRBJ1-5 and V is TRBV27; 9 bases fit TRBD1. Trimming at V came to 5 bases and at J to 3 bases, leaving 8 bases not matched to a gene. This CDR3 comprises 16 residues. CDR1 is MNHEY, CDR2 SMNVEV, per germline (reference sequence). The CDR3 loop reads CASSPLDRGINQPQHF. The CDR3 coding sequence is TGTGCCAGCAGTCCCCTGGACAGGGGCATCAATCAGCCCCAGCATTTT.

The CDR3 region has the DNA TGTGCCAGCAGCACCAGATCCCCTAACTATGGCTACACCTTC. It yields the protein CASSTRSPNYGYTF. The rearrangement links TRBV21-1 to TRBJ1-2; TRBD1, as called in the table, went unchecked against the DNA. TRBV21-1 is a known pseudogene. This CDR3 region has 14 residues.

The chain is built from TRBV24-1 and TRBJ1-4; no clear D. Germline V gene lookup returns CDR1 KGHDR and CDR2 SFDVKD. Trimming shortened V by 4 bases and J by 0 bases, and 14 bases separated the two germline ends. This CDR3 comprises 17 residues. As DNA, the CDR3 is TGTGCCACCAGTGAAAAGCGGGCGCCCTCAACTAATGAAAAACTGTTTTTT. Translating gives CATSEKRAPSTNEKLFF.

V and J are TRBV29-1 and TRBJ1-4; 7 bases match TRBD1. J was trimmed by 8 bases and V by 6 bases; bases with no gene match: 9. The CDR3 is made up of 13 amino acids. Looked up from germline, CDR1 is SQVTM and CDR2 is ANQGSEA. The CDR3 loop reads CSVSQGPGEKLFF. The CDR3 bases are TGCAGCGTGTCACAGGGGCCGGGGGAAAAACTGTTTTTT.

The chain recombines TRBV24-1 with TRBJ2-1; 7 nucleotides agree with TRBD2. The germline CDR1 and CDR2 sequences are KGHDR and SFDVKD. Losses at the gene ends were 3 bases for V and 0 bases for J; bases not matched to a gene: 7. The CDR3 extends over 17 amino acids. The CDR3 coding sequence is TGTGCCACCAGTGATCCGTTAACGGGGGGCTCCTACAATGAGCAGTTCTTC. Translating gives CATSDPLTGGSYNEQFF.

J is TRBJ2-7 and V is TRBV5-6, with 13 bases matching TRBD2. The CDR3 contains 15 residues. Germline CDR1 reads SGHDT; CDR2 reads YYEEEE. V was clipped by 4 bases and J by 2 bases; unmatched bases: 3. This CDR3 is CASSRGLAGTYEQYF. CDR3 nucleotide sequence: TGTGCCAGCAGCAGGGGACTAGCGGGGACCTACGAGCAGTACTTC. The full variable domain, completed using reference TRBV5-6 and TRBJ2-7, is DAGVTQSPTHLIKTRGQQVTLRCSPKSGHDTVSWYQQALGQGPQFIFQYYEEEERQRGNFPDRFSGHQFPNYSSELNVNALLLGDSALYLCASSRGLAGTYEQYFGPGTRLTVT.

This clone showed up just once. V gene TRBV5-4 combines with J gene TRBJ2-1; TRBD1 is a possible D gene (6 bases). Germline V gene sequence: CDR1 SGHNT, CDR2 YYREEE (reference sequence). V was shortened by 4 bases and J by 8 bases, with 19 bases between the two germline ends. The CDR3 has 15 amino acids. The CDR3 bases are TGTGCCAGCAGCCAGGGGCCGGTCGAACCCCATGAGCAGTTCTTC. The encoded protein is CASSQGPVEPHEQFF.

The chain links TRBV28 to TRBJ1-2, with D perhaps matching TRBD1 (6 bases). This CDR3 is 16 amino acids long. Trimming left V 6 bases short and J 6 bases short, with 23 bases between. Germline lookup yields CDR1 MDHEN and CDR2 SYDVKM. The CDR3 sequence is CASRTKQGTRWDGYTF. The DNA of the CDR3 is TGTGCCAGCAGGACCAAACAGGGTACTAGGTGGGATGGCTACACCTTC.

The count of this clone is one. The rearrangement links TRBV5-1 to TRBJ2-3; D not resolved. Germline V gene sequence: CDR1 SGHRS, CDR2 YFSETQ. The CDR3 loop spans 14 amino acids. Trimming shortened V by 4 bases and J by 0 bases, and 9 bases separated the two germline ends. For the CDR3, the DNA is TGCGCCAGCAGCAAAAGACATAGCACAGATACGCAGTATTTT. Its protein is CASSKRHSTDTQYF.

This clone was seen only once. The J gene is TRBJ1-3, the V gene TRBV7-2; 8 bases map to TRBD1. This CDR3 comprises 15 residues. V shed 2 bases, J shed 7 bases, and the junction held 7 bases outside the gene matches. Germline lookup yields CDR1 SGHTA and CDR2 FQGNSA. DNA of the CDR3: TGTGCCAGCAGCTTATGGGGGACAGGCATGAACACCATATATTTT. This translates into CASSLWGTGMNTIYF.

The CDR3 loop is CASSLWADTPLPYEQYF. CDR3 DNA sequence: TGCGCCAGCAGCTTGTGGGCGGACACCCCACTACCTTACGAGCAGTACTTC. The rearrangement joins TRBV5-1 to TRBJ2-7; tentative D call: TRBD1 (5 bases). Germline values: CDR1 SGHRS, CDR2 YFSETQ. The V end lost 1 base, the J end lost 4 bases, and 21 bases lay between the germline ends. The CDR3 contains 17 residues.

This clone came up a few times. This rearrangement joins TRBV4-3 to TRBJ1-2; D not resolved. Trimming cost V 3 bases and J 8 bases, with 13 bases left between them. CDR3 length equals 13 residues. Germline CDR1 and CDR2: LGHNA and YSLEER. The CDR3: CASSQDWARGYTF. CDR3 coding DNA: TGCGCCAGCAGCCAGGACTGGGCTCGGGGCTACACCTTC.

This rearrangement joins TRBV24-1 to TRBJ2-3; 8 bases are a match to TRBD2. The CDR3 is 15 amino acids. The V gene's germline CDR1 is KGHDR and CDR2 SFDVKD. Trimming cost V 6 bases and J 0 bases; bases outside gene matches: 4. CDR3 sequence: CATSPAGESTDTQYF. The CDR3 DNA is TGTGCCACCAGTCCAGCGGGAGAGAGCACAGATACGCAGTATTTT.

The DNA of the CDR3 is TGTGCCAGCAGCTCTACCGGGACAGGGGGCCATGGCTACACCTTC. This gives the protein CASSSTGTGGHGYTF. The V call is TRBV5-4, the J call TRBJ1-2; 12 bases fit TRBD1. From germline, CDR1 is SGHNT and CDR2 YYREEE (reference sequence). This CDR3 has 15 residues. The ends lost 3 bases at V and 6 bases at J; junction bases unmatched: 6.

The chain uses TRBV7-8 and TRBJ1-1; D possibly corresponds to TRBD1 (6 bases). With 4 bases removed from V and 13 bases from J, the gap between germline ends came to 22 bases. Germline V gene lookup returns CDR1 SGHVS and CDR2 FQNEAQ. There are 14 residues in the CDR3. Here the CDR3 reads CASSYAQGPQAVFF. DNA of the CDR3: TGTGCCAGCAGCTATGCGCAGGGGCCGCAAGCGGTTTTCTTT.

The chain uses TRBV5-1 and TRBJ2-3; D gene ambiguous. Germline CDR1 is SGHRS and CDR2 is YFSETQ. Trimming stripped 0 bases from V and 0 bases from J, with 8 bases between. CDR3 length equals 15 residues. The CDR3 region has the DNA TGCGCCAGCAGCTTGGAGCCCCGCAGCACAGATACGCAGTATTTT. It specifies CASSLEPRSTDTQYF.

V and J are TRBV7-9 and TRBJ1-3, with TRBD1 identical over 9 bases. The CDR3 is made up of 14 amino acids. Unmatched junction bases numbered 5, after V lost 3 bases and J lost 8 bases. CDR1 and CDR2 (germline): SEHNR, FQNEAQ (reference sequence). The CDR3 DNA reads TGTGCCAGCAGCTTCGACAGGGGGAAGGACACCATATATTTT. Protein: CASSFDRGKDTIYF.

In its sample, this clone was seen once. The rearrangement uses TRBV4-3 and TRBJ2-1; D may be TRBD2 (5 bases). V shed 1 base and J shed 1 base, with 8 bases lying between them. The germline V gene has CDR1 LGHNA and CDR2 YSLEER. This CDR3 is built from 15 residues. The CDR3 DNA reads as TGCGCCAGCAGCCAAGCCGGAGGTTCCTACAATGAGCAGTTCTTC. It translates to CASSQAGGSYNEQFF.

This clone was observed many times. The chain combines TRBV3-1 (or the pseudogene TRBV3-2) with TRBJ2-7, with D tentatively TRBD1 (6 bases). The CDR3 is made up of 14 amino acids. Between the trimmed V and J ends, which lost 1 base and 6 bases, there was a span of 13 bases. In germline, CDR1 is LGHDT, CDR2 YNNKEL (reference sequence). The CDR3 coding sequence is TGTGCCAGCAGCCAAGTAGGGGGAGTGGGCGAGCAGTACTTC. It specifies CASSQVGGVGEQYF.

The V call is TRBV24-1, the J call TRBJ2-1; D is unresolved. Deletions cut 7 bases from V and 4 bases from J, with 10 bases between. CDR1 is KGHDR, CDR2 SFDVKD, per germline. The CDR3 loop spans 13 amino acids. CDR3 loop: CATSQTGYNEQFF. The CDR3 bases are TGTGCCACCAGCCAGACTGGATACAATGAGCAGTTCTTC.

J is TRBJ1-1 and V is TRBV4-3; TRBD1 matches at 7 bases. This CDR3 is 16 amino acids long. CDR1 LGHNA and CDR2 YSLEER come from the germline V gene. Trimming cost V 0 bases and J 0 bases; bases outside gene matches: 4. The CDR3 is CASSQETGRLNTEAFF. The CDR3 DNA follows: TGCGCCAGCAGCCAAGAGACAGGGCGATTGAACACTGAAGCTTTCTTT.

The chain employs TRBV4-3 and TRBJ2-1; possibly TRBD2 for D (6 bases). Trimming removed 0 bases at V and 4 bases at J, with 19 bases between. The CDR3 is 18 residues long. Germline CDR1 reads LGHNA; CDR2 reads YSLEER. CDR3 loop: CASSQDFFTGESYNEQFF. The CDR3 region has the DNA TGCGCCAGCAGCCAAGATTTTTTCACGGGAGAGTCTTACAATGAGCAGTTCTTC.

The genes are TRBV10-1 and TRBJ2-7; TRBD1 agrees at 9 bases. CDR3 length equals 14 residues. The V gene end was trimmed by 4 bases and the J gene end by 5 bases; junction bases not matched to a gene: 6. Germline CDR1 WNHNN, CDR2 SYGVQD (reference sequence). CDR3 DNA: TGCGCCAGCAGTGCGCCGGGACAGGGAAACGAGCAGTACTTC. This encodes CASSAPGQGNEQYF.